The clone carrying this T cell receptor beta chain was detected ten times or more. Antigen: not known. A CD8+CD4-CCR7+CD45RA+ gate was used to sort naive CD8 T cells. This sample is drawn from a study of molecular identifiers for immune sequencing clone quantification. A single record per CDR3 protein comes from TCRdb applying MiXCR to the PCR reads. The data show 85,000 to 90,000 distinct CDR3 sequences, with 15% to 20% seen just once and about 0.85% held by the top ten. Study-wide results and limits: Identical barcode-sharing TCR molecules could lead to underestimated sizes for highly expanded clones. In a background of about 900,000 naive cells, spiked Jurkat TCR RNA from one cell was reportedly detectable.

The CDR3 loop spans 11 amino acids. Deletions cut 7 bases from V and 8 bases from J, with 11 bases between. Looked up from germline, CDR1 is WSHSY and CDR2 is SAAADI. Specimen: naive CD8+ T cells from blood, with Jurkat cell RNA spiked in. Subset in this sample: FACS-sorted CD8+CD4-CCR7+CD45RA+ naive T cells. The TCR was taken from a human donor in good health. Some libraries in this study had Jurkat cell RNA spiked in. The V gene is TRBV10-2, the J gene TRBJ1-1, with D maybe TRBD1 (5 bases). The DNA for the CDR3 is TGCGCCAGCATTTGGGGCGACGAAGCTTTCTTT. Translation gives CASIWGDEAFF.